A single sample gave rise to the 18 T cell receptor beta chains below, sequenced in a study of cytomegalovirus exposure and HLA in healthy donors. The PCR employed 60 Vbeta primers together with 13 Jbeta primers. Generated by immunoSEQ multiplex PCR, the TCRdb table keeps only in-frame clones and is missing some. Here the sample spans some 200,000 clones, approximately 85% being singletons. Sequencing input: PBMCs. The source is a woman between 35 and 50 years old in good health and CMV-seronegative.

The chain employs TRBV7-6 and TRBJ2-1; 8 positions match TRBD2. CDR1 SGHVS and CDR2 FNYEAQ come from the germline V gene. J lost 6 bases, V lost 1 base, and 5 bases had no gene match. This CDR3 region has 15 residues. CDR3 DNA sequence: TGTGCCAGCAGCTTAGTTCGGGAGGGAGGCAATGAGCAGTTCTTC. Translated: CASSLVREGGNEQFF.

The genes are TRBV19 and TRBJ2-4, with 8 bases matching TRBD1. V was pared by 2 bases and J by 6 bases, with 6 bases of the junction left unmatched. CDR3 length equals 15 residues. Germline V gene data show CDR1 as LNHDA and CDR2 as SQIVND (reference sequence). CDR3 DNA: TGTGCCAGTAGTATATCAGGACAGGGAGCAAACATTCAGTACTTC. Amino acids: CASSISGQGANIQYF.

On this clone itself: Other DNA sequences within the sample encode an identical CDR3. The J gene is TRBJ2-2, the V gene TRBV18, with 8 positions matching TRBD1. This CDR3 is 16 amino acids long. Germline V gene data show CDR1 as KGHSH and CDR2 as LQKENI. Germline trimming cut 3 bases from V and 0 bases from J; bases unmatched to any gene: 3. DNA of the CDR3: TGTGCCAGCTCACCCGGACAGGGACCGAACACCGGGGAGCTGTTTTTT. Translation: CASSPGQGPNTGELFF.

This chain links TRBV9 with TRBJ2-7; D call uncertain. Trimming took 4 bases from V and 5 from J, leaving 10 bases between them. The CDR3 spans 12 residues. Germline-derived CDR1 and CDR2 are SGDLS and YYNGEE. The CDR3 here is CASSNSRDEQYF. Written as DNA, the CDR3 is TGTGCCAGCAGCAACTCCCGCGACGAGCAGTACTTC.

A note on this clone: Other DNA variants within this sample encode the same CDR3. This chain uses TRBV29-1 with TRBJ2-1; 7 bases map to TRBD1. With 8 bases clipped from V and 7 bases from J, the junction kept 8 bases outside the gene matches. The CDR3 is 12 residues long. CDR1 and CDR2 from the germline V gene are SQVTM and ANQGSEA. The CDR3 protein is CSTLDRTNEQFF. The CDR3 DNA reads TGCAGCACACTGGACAGGACTAATGAGCAGTTCTTC.

This chain joins TRBV11-3 and TRBJ2-5, with 7 positions matching TRBD1. From germline, CDR1 is SGHNT and CDR2 YENEEA. With V trimmed by 2 bases and J by 5 bases, 8 bases remained unmatched. This CDR3 contains 15 residues. CDR3 protein: CASSLRQGFGETQYF. The CDR3 DNA is TGTGCCAGCAGCTTACGACAGGGCTTCGGGGAGACCCAGTACTTC.

This rearrangement joins TRBV20-1 to TRBJ2-5; possible D gene TRBD1, 6 bases. V was shortened by 5 bases and J by 5 bases, with 9 bases between the two germline ends. The CDR3 consists of 11 residues. Per the germline V gene, CDR1 is DFQATT and CDR2 is SNEGSKA (reference sequence). This CDR3 reads CSAQRGETQYF. CDR3 DNA: TGCAGTGCTCAGAGGGGGGAGACCCAGTACTTC.

The chain joins TRBV18 to TRBJ2-7; D call uncertain. This CDR3 contains 14 residues. Trimming took off 2 bases at V and 2 bases at J, with 10 bases between the two ends. The germline V gene encodes CDR1 KGHSH and CDR2 LQKENI. In DNA, the CDR3 is TGTGCCAGCTCACCAGTCCAGGCCACCTACGAGCAGTACTTC. This encodes CASSPVQATYEQYF. Looking up the rest from reference TRBV18 and TRBJ2-7 gives the full variable domain: NAGVMQNPRHLVRRRGQEARLRCSPMKGHSHVYWYRQLPEEGLKFMVYLQKENIIDESGMPKERFSAEFPKEGPSILRIQQVVRGDSAAYFCASSPVQATYEQYFGPGTRLTVT.

In DNA, the CDR3 is TGTGCCAGTACCGGACAGAGCACAGATACGCAGTATTTT. Translation gives CASTGQSTDTQYF. The chain has TRBV11-2 and TRBJ2-3; possibly TRBD1 for D (6 bases). CDR3 length: 13 residues. Germline loops: CDR1 SGHAT, CDR2 FQNNGV. V was pared by 9 bases and J by 0 bases, with 10 bases between.

The chain has TRBV6-1 and TRBJ2-7; 10 bases are a match to TRBD2. The CDR3 spans 14 residues. V shed 6 bases, J shed 3 bases, and the junction held 5 bases outside the gene matches. Germline loops: CDR1 MNHNS, CDR2 SASEGT. The CDR3 DNA sequence: TGTGCCAGCAGGACCGGGACTAGCGTCTACGAGCAGTACTTC. Protein product: CASRTGTSVYEQYF.

The chain uses TRBV5-1 and TRBJ2-5, with D possibly being TRBD1 (5 bases). Gene TRBJ2-7 matches the end of the DNA better, so the J call may be wrong. Per germline, CDR1 SGHRS and CDR2 YFSETQ. This CDR3 is 13 amino acids long. CDR3 nucleotides: TGCGCCAGCAGCTTCGACAGTTTCTACGAGCAGTACTTC. This sequence encodes CASSFDSFYEQYF.

CDR3 sequence: CASSLTLSQWGVGTEAFF. CDR3 nucleotide sequence: TGTGCCAGCAGTCTGACCCTTTCACAATGGGGGGTAGGCACTGAAGCTTTCTTT. V usage is TRBV27 and J usage is TRBJ1-1; D might be TRBD1 (5 bases). With 5 bases removed from V and 4 bases from J, the gap between germline ends came to 26 bases. Germline assignment: CDR1 MNHEY and CDR2 SMNVEV (reference sequence). CDR3 length: 18 residues.

The chain uses TRBV2 and TRBJ1-6; D is ambiguous. The CDR3 consists of 14 residues. CDR1 is SNHLY, CDR2 FYNNEI, per germline. V was pared by 1 base and J by 6 bases, with 7 bases between. CDR3 sequence reads: CASSEGQVNSPLHF. DNA of the CDR3: TGTGCCAGCAGTGAAGGGCAGGTTAATTCACCCCTCCACTTT.

The chain carries TRBV5-1 and TRBJ2-7, with 11 bases fitting TRBD1. The CDR3 is 16 residues long. The trim removed 0 bases at V and 3 bases at J, leaving 5 bases unmatched. In germline, CDR1 is SGHRS, CDR2 YFSETQ. The CDR3 sequence: CASSLVPGTGGYEQYF. As DNA, the CDR3 is TGCGCCAGCAGCTTGGTTCCCGGGACAGGGGGCTACGAGCAGTACTTC.

The chain couples TRBV5-4 to TRBJ1-1; D unresolved. The V end lost 0 bases, the J end lost 0 bases, and 9 bases lay between the germline ends. CDR1 is SGHNT, CDR2 YYREEE, per germline (reference sequence). The CDR3 has 15 amino acids. The CDR3 is CASSLETGVNTEAFF. DNA of the CDR3: TGTGCCAGCAGCTTGGAAACGGGTGTGAACACTGAAGCTTTCTTT. The whole variable domain, filled in from reference TRBV5-4 and TRBJ1-1, reads ETGVTQSPTHLIKTRGQQVTLRCSSQSGHNTVSWYQQALGQGPQFIFQYYREEENGRGNFPPRFSGLQFPNYSSELNVNALELDDSALYLCASSLETGVNTEAFFGQGTRLTVV.

J is TRBJ2-7 and V is TRBV30; 11 bases map to TRBD1. After removal of 3 bases from V and 3 bases from J, the junction contained 4 bases not matched to a gene. The germline gives CDR1 GTSNPN, CDR2 SVGIG (reference sequence). The length of the CDR3 is 14 residues. This chain's CDR3 is CAWRDRGLNYEQYF. CDR3 bases: TGTGCCTGGAGGGACAGGGGGCTAAACTACGAGCAGTACTTC.

The table lists this clone with a few counts. The chain combines TRBV10-2 with TRBJ2-1; TRBD2 aligns across 8 bases. V was clipped by 8 bases and J by 6 bases; unmatched bases: 6. Germline-derived CDR1 and CDR2 are WSHSY and SAAADI. This CDR3 contains 13 residues. The CDR3 is CASEGGRPNEQFF. As DNA, the CDR3 is TGCGCCAGCGAAGGCGGGAGGCCCAATGAGCAGTTCTTC.

The rearrangement uses TRBV11-2 and TRBJ2-1; TRBD2 matches at 10 bases. CDR3 length: 13 residues. Losses at the gene ends were 5 bases for V and 12 bases for J; bases not matched to a gene: 7. Per germline, CDR1 SGHAT and CDR2 FQNNGV. The CDR3 region is CASSLLAGAGQFF. The CDR3 coding sequence is TGTGCCAGCAGCCTTCTAGCGGGAGCAGGGCAGTTCTTC.